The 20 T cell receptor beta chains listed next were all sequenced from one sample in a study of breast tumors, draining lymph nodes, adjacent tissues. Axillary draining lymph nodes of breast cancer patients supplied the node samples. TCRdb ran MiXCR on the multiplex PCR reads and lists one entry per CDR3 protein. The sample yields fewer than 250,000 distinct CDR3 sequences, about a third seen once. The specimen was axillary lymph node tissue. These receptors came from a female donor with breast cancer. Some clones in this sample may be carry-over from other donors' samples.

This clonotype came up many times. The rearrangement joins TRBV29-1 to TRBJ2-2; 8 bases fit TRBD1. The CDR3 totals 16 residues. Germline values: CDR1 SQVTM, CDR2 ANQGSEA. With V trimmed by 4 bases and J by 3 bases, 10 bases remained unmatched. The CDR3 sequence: CSVGVSPGGYTGELFF. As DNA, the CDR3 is TGCAGCGTTGGGGTTTCCCCAGGGGGCTACACCGGGGAGCTGTTTTTT.

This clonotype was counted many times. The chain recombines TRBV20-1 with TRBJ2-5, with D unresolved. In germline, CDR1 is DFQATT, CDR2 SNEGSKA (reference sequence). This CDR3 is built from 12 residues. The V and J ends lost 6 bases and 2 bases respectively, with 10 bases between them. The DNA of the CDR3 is TGCAGTGCCCTTAGTTCTCAAGAGACCCAGTACTTC. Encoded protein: CSALSSQETQYF.

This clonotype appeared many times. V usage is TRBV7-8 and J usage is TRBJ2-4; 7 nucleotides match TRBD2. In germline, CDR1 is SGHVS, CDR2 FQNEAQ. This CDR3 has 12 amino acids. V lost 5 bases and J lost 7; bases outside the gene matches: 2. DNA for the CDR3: TGTGCCAGCAGCCCCGGGGGGAACATTCAGTACTTC. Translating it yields CASSPGGNIQYF.

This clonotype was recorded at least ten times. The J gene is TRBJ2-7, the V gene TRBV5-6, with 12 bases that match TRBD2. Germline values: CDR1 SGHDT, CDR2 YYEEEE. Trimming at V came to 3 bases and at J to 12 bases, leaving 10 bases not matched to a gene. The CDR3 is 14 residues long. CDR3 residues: CASSSTSGSSVRYF. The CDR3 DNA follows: TGTGCCAGCAGCTCGACTAGCGGGAGCTCTGTTAGGTACTTC. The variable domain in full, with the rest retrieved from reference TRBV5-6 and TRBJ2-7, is DAGVTQSPTHLIKTRGQQVTLRCSPKSGHDTVSWYQQALGQGPQFIFQYYEEEERQRGNFPDRFSGHQFPNYSSELNVNALLLGDSALYLCASSSTSGSSVRYFGPGTRLTVT.

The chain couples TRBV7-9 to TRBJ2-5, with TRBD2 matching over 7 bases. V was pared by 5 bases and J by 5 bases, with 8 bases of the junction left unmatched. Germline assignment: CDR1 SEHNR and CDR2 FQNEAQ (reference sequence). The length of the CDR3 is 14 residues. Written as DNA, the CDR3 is TGTGCCAGCAGCCTGGTAGTGGGGGGGGAGACCCAGTACTTC. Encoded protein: CASSLVVGGETQYF.

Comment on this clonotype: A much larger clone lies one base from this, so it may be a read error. The DNA for the CDR3 is TGTGTCAGCAGTCCGGGGGGAGGGGAAGGCTACACCTTC. This translates into CVSSPGGGEGYTF. The J gene is TRBJ1-2, the V gene TRBV6-6, with D possibly being TRBD1 (5 bases). The CDR3 loop spans 13 amino acids. The V gene's germline CDR1 is MNHNY and CDR2 SVGAGI (reference sequence).

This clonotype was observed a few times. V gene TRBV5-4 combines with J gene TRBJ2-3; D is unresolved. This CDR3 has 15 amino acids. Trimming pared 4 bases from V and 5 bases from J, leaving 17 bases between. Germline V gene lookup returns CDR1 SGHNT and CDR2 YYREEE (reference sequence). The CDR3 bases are TGTGCCAGCAGCCGGCGGCCGAGTTCTCAAGATACGCAGTATTTT. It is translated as CASSRRPSSQDTQYF.

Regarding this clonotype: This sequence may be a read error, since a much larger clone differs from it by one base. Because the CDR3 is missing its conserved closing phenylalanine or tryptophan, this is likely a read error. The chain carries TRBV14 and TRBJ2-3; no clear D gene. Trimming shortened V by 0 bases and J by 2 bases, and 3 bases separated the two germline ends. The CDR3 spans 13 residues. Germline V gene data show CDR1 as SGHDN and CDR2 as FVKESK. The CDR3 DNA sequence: TGTGCCAGCAGCCAAGACTACACAGATACGCAGTATTCT. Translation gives CASSQDYTDTQYS.

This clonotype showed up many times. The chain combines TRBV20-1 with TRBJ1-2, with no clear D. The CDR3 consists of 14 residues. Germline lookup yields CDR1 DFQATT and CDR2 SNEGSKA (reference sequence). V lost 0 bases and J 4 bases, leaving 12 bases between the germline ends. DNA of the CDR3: TGCAGTGCTAGAGAGGGCGGTGGGGTCTATGGCTACACCTTC. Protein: CSAREGGGVYGYTF.

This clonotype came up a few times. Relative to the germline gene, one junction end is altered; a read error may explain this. The chain's CDR3 is CASSIAPSGLAKNIQSF. The CDR3, as DNA: TGTGCCAGTAGTATAGCCCCTAGCGGTCTAGCCAAAAACATTCAGTCCTTC. This chain connects TRBV19 to TRBJ2-4; 7 bases match TRBD2. Germline CDR1 reads LNHDA; CDR2 reads SQIVND (reference sequence). The CDR3 is 17 amino acids.

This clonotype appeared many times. The CDR3 loop reads CSGMGTRNSHFNEQFF. CDR3 coding DNA: TGCAGTGGAATGGGGACTCGCAATTCCCATTTTAATGAGCAGTTCTTC. The rearrangement uses TRBV20-1 and TRBJ2-1, with D tentatively TRBD2 (6 bases). Germline CDR1 reads DFQATT; CDR2 reads SNEGSKA (reference sequence). CDR3 length: 16 amino acids. Trimming stripped 7 bases from V and 7 bases from J, with 26 bases between.

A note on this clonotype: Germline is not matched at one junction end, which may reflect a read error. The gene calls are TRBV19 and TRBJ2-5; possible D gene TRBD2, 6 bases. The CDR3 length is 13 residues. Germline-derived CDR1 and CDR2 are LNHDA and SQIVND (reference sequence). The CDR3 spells CASSMAGNYEQCF. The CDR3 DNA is TGTGCCAGTAGTATGGCGGGGAACTACGAGCAGTGCTTC.

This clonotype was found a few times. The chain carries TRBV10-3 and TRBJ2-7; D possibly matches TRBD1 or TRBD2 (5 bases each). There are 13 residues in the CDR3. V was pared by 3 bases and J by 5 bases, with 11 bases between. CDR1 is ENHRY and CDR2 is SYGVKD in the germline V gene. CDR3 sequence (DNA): TGTGCCATCAGTGAAGCGAGGGGTAACGAGCAGTACTTC. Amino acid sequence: CAISEARGNEQYF.

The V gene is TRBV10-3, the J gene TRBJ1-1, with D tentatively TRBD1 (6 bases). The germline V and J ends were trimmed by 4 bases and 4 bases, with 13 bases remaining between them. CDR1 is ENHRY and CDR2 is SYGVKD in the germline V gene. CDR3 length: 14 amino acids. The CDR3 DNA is TGTGCCATCAGTGGGGAGGGGGTTGTCACTGAAGCTTTCTTT. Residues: CAISGEGVVTEAFF.

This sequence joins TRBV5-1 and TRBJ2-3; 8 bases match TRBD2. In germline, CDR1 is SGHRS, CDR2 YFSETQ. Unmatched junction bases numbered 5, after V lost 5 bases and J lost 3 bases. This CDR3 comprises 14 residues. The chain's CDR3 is CASRGSGSTDTQYF. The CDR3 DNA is TGCGCCAGCAGAGGGAGCGGGAGTACAGATACGCAGTATTTT.

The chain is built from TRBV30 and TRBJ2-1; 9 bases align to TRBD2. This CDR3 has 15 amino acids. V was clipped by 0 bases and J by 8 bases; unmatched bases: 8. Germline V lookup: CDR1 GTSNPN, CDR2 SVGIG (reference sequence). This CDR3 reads CAWSVPAGGGDEQFF. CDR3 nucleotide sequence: TGTGCCTGGAGTGTACCGGCGGGAGGGGGCGATGAGCAGTTCTTC.

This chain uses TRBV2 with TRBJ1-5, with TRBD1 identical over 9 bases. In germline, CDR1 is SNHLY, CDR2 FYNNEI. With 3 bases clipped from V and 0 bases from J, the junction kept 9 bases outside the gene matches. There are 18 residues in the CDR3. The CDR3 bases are TGTGCCAGCAGTGACGGGGGGACAGGGCAAACTAGCAATCAGCCCCAGCATTTT. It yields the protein CASSDGGTGQTSNQPQHF.

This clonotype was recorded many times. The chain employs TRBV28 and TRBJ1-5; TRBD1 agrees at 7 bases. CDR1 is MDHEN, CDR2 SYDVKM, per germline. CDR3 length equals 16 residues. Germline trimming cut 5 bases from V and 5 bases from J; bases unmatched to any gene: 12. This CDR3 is CASSNFGTADDQPQHF. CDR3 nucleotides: TGTGCCAGCAGTAATTTCGGGACAGCGGACGATCAGCCCCAGCATTTT.

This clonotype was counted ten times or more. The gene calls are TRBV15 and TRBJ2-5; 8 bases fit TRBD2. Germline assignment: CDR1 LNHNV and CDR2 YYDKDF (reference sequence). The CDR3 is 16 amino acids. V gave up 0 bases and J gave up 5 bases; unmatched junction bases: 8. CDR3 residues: CATSRDLAGGSETQYF. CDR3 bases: TGTGCCACCAGCAGAGATTTGGCGGGAGGATCTGAGACCCAGTACTTC.

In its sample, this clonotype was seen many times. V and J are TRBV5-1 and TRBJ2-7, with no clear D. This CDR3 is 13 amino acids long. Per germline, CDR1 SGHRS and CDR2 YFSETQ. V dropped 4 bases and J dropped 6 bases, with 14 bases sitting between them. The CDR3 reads CASSPAGRPEQYF. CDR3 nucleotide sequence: TGCGCCAGCAGCCCAGCCGGAAGGCCCGAGCAGTACTTC.